The 16 T cell receptor beta chains below come from one sample, sequenced in a study of T cells in Graves' hyperthyroidism and ophthalmopathy. Amplified TCR beta CDR3 regions came from RNA transcripts. The HTBI primer set served for first-round RT-PCR of the TCR CDR3. TCRdb passed the multiplex PCR reads through MiXCR, listing each CDR3 protein once. The profile shows roughly 290,000 distinct CDR3 sequences, approximately 15% of them singletons. Material: blood. These receptors were collected from a woman aged 55-69 years with Graves' ophthalmopathy.

This clonotype was seen more than once but under ten times. The chain couples TRBV20-1 to TRBJ2-7; D not resolved. The germline gives CDR1 DFQATT, CDR2 SNEGSKA (reference sequence). V was shortened by 5 bases and J by 3 bases, with 14 bases between the two germline ends. This CDR3 region has 13 residues. CDR3 in amino acids: CSAEPPGYYEQYF. CDR3 sequence (DNA): TGCAGTGCTGAGCCCCCTGGCTACTACGAGCAGTACTTC.

This clonotype was found a few times. This sequence joins TRBV10-3 and TRBJ1-1, with D perhaps matching TRBD1 (5 bases). Germline CDR1 reads ENHRY; CDR2 reads SYGVKD. Trimming stripped 2 bases from V and 5 bases from J, with 12 bases between. This CDR3 has 14 amino acids. CDR3 sequence (DNA): TGTGCCATCAGTGAGCCCAGGGCTGGGACTGAAGCTTTCTTT. It specifies CAISEPRAGTEAFF.

In this sample, this clonotype turned up many times. V usage is TRBV7-9 and J usage is TRBJ2-7; unclear D gene. V shed 2 bases and J shed 2 bases, with 7 bases lying between them. CDR1 and CDR2 (germline): SEHNR, FQNEAQ (reference sequence). This CDR3 has 13 amino acids. CDR3 sequence reads: CASSLRGAYEQYF. DNA of the CDR3: TGTGCCAGCAGCTTACGTGGAGCCTACGAGCAGTACTTC.

The rearrangement links TRBV7-8 to TRBJ1-5; 8 bases fit TRBD1. The CDR3 has 17 amino acids. The V gene's germline CDR1 is SGHVS and CDR2 FQNEAQ. The ends lost 1 base at V and 2 bases at J; junction bases unmatched: 7. CDR3 bases: TGTGCCAGCAGCTTAGAACAATTGACAGGGGGCAATCAGCCCCAGCATTTT. Its translation: CASSLEQLTGGNQPQHF.

This clonotype was observed a few times. The chain combines TRBV11-2 with TRBJ2-1; 12 bases line up with TRBD2. CDR3 size: 17 residues. Per germline, CDR1 SGHAT and CDR2 FQNNGV. DNA of the CDR3: TGTGTCGGCAGCTCCCGGACTAGCGGGACAGTCTACAATGAGCAGTTCTTC. Translating gives CVGSSRTSGTVYNEQFF.

In its sample, this clonotype was seen many times. The chain carries TRBV7-9 and TRBJ2-7; 10 bases map to TRBD2. Germline assignment: CDR1 SEHNR and CDR2 FQNEAQ (reference sequence). This CDR3 is 14 amino acids long. Trimming at V came to 5 bases and at J to 4 bases, leaving 5 bases not matched to a gene. CDR3 coding DNA: TGTGCCAGCAGCCCTAGCGGGGGTTTATACGAGCAGTACTTC. This encodes CASSPSGGLYEQYF.

This clonotype was seen at least ten times. The chain recombines TRBV27 with TRBJ2-7; D possibly corresponds to TRBD1 (6 bases). V gave up 6 bases and J gave up 3 bases, with 15 bases separating them. CDR3 length: 14 amino acids. Germline CDR1 reads MNHEY; CDR2 reads SMNVEV (reference sequence). Here the CDR3 DNA reads TGTGCCAGCAGGCCGGGACAATCAAACTACGAGCAGTACTTC. Protein sequence: CASRPGQSNYEQYF.

The V gene is TRBV6-1, the J gene TRBJ1-2; tentatively, D is TRBD1 (5 bases). V was pared by 5 bases and J by 4 bases, with 11 bases between. Germline assignment: CDR1 MNHNS and CDR2 SASEGT. CDR3 length: 13 residues. CDR3 protein: CASSRQNSYGYTF. The CDR3, as DNA: TGTGCCAGCAGTCGACAGAACAGCTATGGCTACACCTTC.

CDR3 DNA: TGCGCCACGACAGTTAGCTCTGGGGCCAACGTCCTGACTTTC. Translation gives CATTVSSGANVLTF. The chain has TRBV5-1 and TRBJ2-6, with D possibly matching TRBD1 (5 bases). The CDR3 length is 14 residues. The V gene's germline CDR1 is SGHRS and CDR2 YFSETQ. V lost 9 bases, J lost 0 bases, and 10 bases lay in between.

This clonotype was counted ten times or more. The rearrangement links TRBV7-2 to TRBJ1-2, with 9 bases that match TRBD1. The CDR3 length is 19 residues. The germline V gene encodes CDR1 SGHTA and CDR2 FQGNSA. V lost 5 bases, J lost 4 bases, and 20 bases stayed unmatched. The CDR3 DNA sequence: TGTGCCAGCAGCGCACTTAAAACCGGGACAGGGCTTCCCTCCTATGGCTACACCTTC. Protein product: CASSALKTGTGLPSYGYTF.

The chain couples TRBV7-2 to TRBJ2-7, with 10 bases that match TRBD2. The CDR3 runs 19 residues. J gave up 0 bases and V 0 bases, and 11 bases lay outside the gene matches. In germline, CDR1 is SGHTA, CDR2 FQGNSA. CDR3 DNA: TGTGCCAGCAGCTTAGCGAGTAGTAGCGGGGGGTCGGTCTCCTACGAGCAGTACTTC. Translation: CASSLASSSGGSVSYEQYF.

The CDR3, as DNA: TGTGCCAGCTTAGTCGGAGGTCAGCCCTATGGCTACACCTTC. Translating gives CASLVGGQPYGYTF. The rearrangement joins TRBV5-4 to TRBJ1-2; D is undetermined. The CDR3 is 14 amino acids. Trimming removed 7 bases at V and 4 bases at J, with 17 bases between. Germline CDR1 reads SGHNT; CDR2 reads YYREEE (reference sequence).

This rearrangement joins TRBV14 to TRBJ2-3; no clear D. The CDR3 loop spans 16 amino acids. Germline CDR1 SGHDN, CDR2 FVKESK. Trimming removed 1 base at V and 1 base at J, with 12 bases between. CDR3 nucleotides: TGTGCCAGCAGCCAAGTGGGGTACAAGGGCACAGATACGCAGTATTTT. The encoded protein is CASSQVGYKGTDTQYF.

The chain couples TRBV9 to TRBJ2-2, with 9 bases that match TRBD2. The germline V gene encodes CDR1 SGDLS and CDR2 YYNGEE. Trimming at V came to 4 bases and at J to 6 bases, leaving 7 bases not matched to a gene. The CDR3 extends over 15 amino acids. CDR3 sequence (DNA): TGTGCCAGCAGCCCCCGGACTAGCGAATCCGGGGAGCTGTTTTTT. It yields the protein CASSPRTSESGELFF.

This clonotype has more than one count but fewer than ten. The chain is built from TRBV12-5 and TRBJ1-2, with a possible D match to TRBD1 (5 bases). The CDR3 is 14 amino acids. Trimming left V 5 bases short and J 3 bases short, with 13 bases between. Germline V CDR1 and CDR2: LGHNT, FRNRAP. CDR3 residues: CASGNPGTDYGYTF. The CDR3 region has the DNA TGTGCTAGTGGTAACCCTGGGACGGACTATGGCTACACCTTC.

The chain carries TRBV4-3 and TRBJ1-1, with TRBD1 as a possible D gene (5 bases). V was trimmed by 2 bases and J by 1 base, leaving 11 bases between them. The germline CDR1 and CDR2 sequences are LGHNA and YSLEER. The CDR3 sequence is 15 residues long. The CDR3 region is CASSQYVGGNTEAFF. For the CDR3, the DNA is TGCGCCAGCAGCCAATACGTGGGGGGGAACACTGAAGCTTTCTTT.